What follows are 21 T cell receptor beta chains derived from one specimen sequenced in a study of technical replicates of blood from a few donors. The data were produced by immunoSEQ multiplex PCR, yet TCRdb's version contains in-frame clones alone and is incomplete. The data hold about 90,000 clones, with about 94% observed a single time. The sample was T cells isolated from PBMCs. Source of these receptors: a human donor in good health.

The chain carries TRBV25-1 and TRBJ2-3, with 10 nucleotides matching TRBD1. Germline CDR1 MGHDK, CDR2 SYGVNS. This CDR3 is 18 amino acids long. V dropped 5 bases and J dropped 1; count of bases not matched to a gene: 12. Here the CDR3 reads CASSRLGAGTGGTDTQYF. CDR3 nucleotides: TGTGCCAGCAGTCGATTGGGAGCCGGGACAGGGGGCACAGATACGCAGTATTTT.

The chain employs TRBV5-1 and TRBJ1-1; 12 nucleotides match TRBD1. The V and J ends lost 4 bases and 6 bases, in that order; junction bases with no gene match: 10. CDR1 and CDR2 from the germline V gene are SGHRS and YFSETQ. The CDR3 spans 16 residues. CDR3 coding DNA: TGCGCCAGCAGCACGGGACAGGGGGCAGCTGTGGCTGAAGCTTTCTTT. This sequence encodes CASSTGQGAAVAEAFF.

The rearrangement joins TRBV29-1 to TRBJ1-1; D remains unclear. Trimming shortened V by 0 bases and J by 2 bases, and 4 bases separated the two germline ends. Germline V gives CDR1 SQVTM, CDR2 ANQGSEA. The CDR3 has 12 amino acids. Here the CDR3 DNA reads TGCAGCGTTGAAGACCCAAACACTGAAGCTTTCTTT. It translates to CSVEDPNTEAFF. The full variable domain, in which reference TRBV29-1 and TRBJ1-1 provide the parts outside the CDR3, is SAVISQKPSRDICQRGTSLTIQCQVDSQVTMMFWYRQQPGQSLTLIATANQGSEATYESGFVIDKFPISRPNLTFSTLTVSNMSPEDSSIYLCSVEDPNTEAFFGQGTRLTVV.

The table lists this clone with a count of one. The chain recombines TRBV2 with TRBJ1-2; D gene unclear. Per the germline V gene, CDR1 is SNHLY and CDR2 is FYNNEI. This CDR3 is built from 14 residues. The ends were cut back, 1 base at V and 3 bases at J, with 9 bases in the middle. The CDR3 DNA reads TGTGCCAGCAGTGAAGTGGGCTCGGACTATGGCTACACCTTC. Protein sequence: CASSEVGSDYGYTF.

V and J are TRBV7-9 and TRBJ2-1; 9 positions match TRBD1. This CDR3 is built from 16 residues. Germline CDR1 is SEHNR and CDR2 is FQNEAQ (reference sequence). V lost 5 bases and J lost 4; bases outside the gene matches: 9. The CDR3 loop reads CASSPNTGTGYNEQFF. CDR3 sequence (DNA): TGTGCCAGCAGCCCTAATACCGGGACAGGGTACAATGAGCAGTTCTTC.

This chain connects TRBV5-6 to TRBJ2-7, with D maybe TRBD2 (5 bases). Germline CDR1 is SGHDT and CDR2 is YYEEEE. CDR3 size: 11 residues. The V end was cut by 1 base, the J end by 7 bases, with 6 bases between. The CDR3 DNA reads as TGTGCCAGCAGCTTGTCGGGGGAGCAGTACTTC. Protein: CASSLSGEQYF.

V and J are TRBV28 and TRBJ2-1; a weak D match, TRBD1 (6 bases). Per the germline V gene, CDR1 is MDHEN and CDR2 is SYDVKM. V gave up 7 bases and J gave up 5 bases, with 18 bases separating them. The CDR3 runs 15 residues. The CDR3 DNA is TGTGCCAGCATTGAGGGGGTCCCGCGGGACAATGAGCAGTTCTTC. Its translation is CASIEGVPRDNEQFF.

V gene TRBV7-2 combines with J gene TRBJ1-5, with TRBD1 identical over 7 bases. Germline-derived CDR1 and CDR2 are SGHTA and FQGNSA. The CDR3 consists of 15 residues. V was clipped by 5 bases and J by 0 bases; unmatched bases: 4. The CDR3 sequence: CASSGWDSSNQPQHF. DNA of the CDR3: TGTGCCAGCAGCGGGTGGGACAGTAGCAATCAGCCCCAGCATTTT.

This chain uses TRBV4-1 with TRBJ2-3, with 11 bases matching TRBD2. CDR1 is MGHRA and CDR2 is YSYEKL in the germline V gene. J was trimmed by 5 bases and V by 1 base; bases with no gene match: 5. The CDR3 sequence is 16 residues long. This CDR3 is CASSQGLAGPQDTQYF. For the CDR3, the DNA is TGCGCCAGCAGCCAAGGACTAGCGGGACCCCAAGATACGCAGTATTTT.

The chain employs TRBV19 and TRBJ1-1; perhaps TRBD1 as D (6 bases). CDR1 is LNHDA and CDR2 is SQIVND in the germline V gene (reference sequence). With 3 bases removed from V and 6 bases from J, the gap between germline ends came to 14 bases. The CDR3 consists of 14 residues. The CDR3 sequence is CASSIQTGRPEAFF. The CDR3 nucleotides read TGTGCCAGTAGTATCCAGACAGGTCGCCCTGAAGCTTTCTTT.

V and J are TRBV4-1 and TRBJ2-5, with 7 positions matching TRBD1. CDR1 and CDR2 from the germline V gene are MGHRA and YSYEKL. CDR3 length: 14 amino acids. V lost 3 bases and J lost 2; bases outside the gene matches: 3. The CDR3 protein is CASSHTGQQETQYF. The CDR3 nucleotides read TGCGCCAGCAGCCATACGGGACAGCAAGAGACCCAGTACTTC.

The chain recombines TRBV5-1 with TRBJ2-5, with no clear D. The V gene lost 0 bases and the J gene lost 2 bases, with 8 bases spanning the gap. CDR1 and CDR2 (germline): SGHRS, YFSETQ. CDR3 length: 14 amino acids. The CDR3 bases are TGCGCCAGCAGCTTGGGTGGAGTTCAAGAGACCCAGTACTTC. As protein: CASSLGGVQETQYF.

The CDR3, as DNA: TGTGCCAGCGGACCGGGACAGCTGCGGGAGACCCAGTACTTC. It encodes CASGPGQLRETQYF. The J gene is TRBJ2-5, the V gene TRBV18, with 7 bases identical to TRBD1. CDR3 length equals 14 residues. Unmatched junction bases numbered 11, after V lost 8 bases and J lost 5 bases. Germline V gene lookup returns CDR1 KGHSH and CDR2 LQKENI. Full variable domain (missing parts from reference TRBV18 and TRBJ2-5): NAGVMQNPRHLVRRRGQEARLRCSPMKGHSHVYWYRQLPEEGLKFMVYLQKENIIDESGMPKERFSAEFPKEGPSILRIQQVVRGDSAAYFCASGPGQLRETQYFGPGTRLLVL.

This clone came up once. This chain uses TRBV28 with TRBJ2-7, with D perhaps matching TRBD1 (5 bases). V was cut by 5 bases and J by 4 bases, with 15 bases left in between. CDR3 length: 14 residues. CDR1 is MDHEN and CDR2 is SYDVKM in the germline V gene. CDR3 nucleotides: TGTGCCAGCAGTCTTAACCCTCAGGGATACGAGCAGTACTTC. As protein: CASSLNPQGYEQYF.

The rearrangement joins TRBV5-1 to TRBJ2-1; TRBD2 matches 9 bases. Germline CDR1 is SGHRS and CDR2 is YFSETQ. This CDR3 region has 15 residues. The V segment lost 4 bases and the J segment 7 bases; nucleotides outside the gene matches: 9. CDR3 nucleotides: TGCGCCAGCAGCACCGGGAGCGGGGGGACGAATGAGCAGTTCTTC. It is translated as CASSTGSGGTNEQFF.

This chain links TRBV27 with TRBJ1-5; 7 bases fit TRBD1. The junction had 13 bases not matched to a gene; V was cut back by 7 bases and J by 4 bases. The CDR3 extends over 16 amino acids. Germline V gene data show CDR1 as MNHEY and CDR2 as SMNVEV (reference sequence). The CDR3 loop reads CASKRAGGQLNQPQHF. The CDR3, as DNA: TGTGCCAGCAAGAGGGCCGGGGGACAGCTGAATCAGCCCCAGCATTTT.

This clone was detected only once. V gene TRBV6-4 combines with J gene TRBJ2-6; a weak D match, TRBD1 (6 bases). Trimming cost V 7 bases and J 3 bases, with 19 bases left between them. Germline V gene sequence: CDR1 MRHNA, CDR2 SNTAGT. CDR3 size: 17 residues. The CDR3, as DNA: TGTGCCAGCATCAGACCAAGAGGGGGTAGTGGGGCCAACGTCCTGACTTTC. It codes for CASIRPRGGSGANVLTF.

The chain couples TRBV5-1 to TRBJ1-1, with TRBD1 matching over 7 bases. CDR1 and CDR2 (germline): SGHRS, YFSETQ. This CDR3 has 15 amino acids. V gave up 0 bases and J gave up 2 bases; unmatched junction bases: 4. CDR3 nucleotides: TGCGCCAGCAGCTTGGGGGTAGGGGGCAACACTGAAGCTTTCTTT. This gives the protein CASSLGVGGNTEAFF.

This sequence joins TRBV11-2 and TRBJ2-2; D is possibly TRBD1 (6 bases). This CDR3 is 17 amino acids long. CDR1 and CDR2 from the germline V gene are SGHAT and FQNNGV. Trimming cost V 4 bases and J 5 bases, with 20 bases left between them. CDR3 in DNA: TGTGCCAGCAGCTCACAAAAAACAGGGAGAAGGACCGGGGAGCTGTTTTTT. This codes for CASSSQKTGRRTGELFF.

This chain joins TRBV2 and TRBJ1-2; D is unresolved. The ends were cut back, 7 bases at V and 6 bases at J, with 15 bases in the middle. The CDR3 extends over 13 amino acids. Germline values: CDR1 SNHLY, CDR2 FYNNEI. In DNA form, the CDR3 reads TGTGCCAGCAAAAGGAGTGAACCTCATGGCTACACCTTC. As protein: CASKRSEPHGYTF.

The rearrangement joins TRBV6-5 to TRBJ1-1, with 7 bases fitting TRBD1. CDR3 length: 14 amino acids. Per germline, CDR1 MNHEY and CDR2 SVGAGI. V trimming: 6 bases; J trimming: 1 base; junction bases outside the gene matches: 5. CDR3 coding DNA: TGTGCCAGCAGCCCAGACAGGGCGAACACTGAAGCTTTCTTT. Its translation: CASSPDRANTEAFF.